The 12 T cell receptor beta chains below all came from one sample that was sequenced in a study of T cells in women clearing cervical HPV infection (dated by TCRdb to the late 2010s). Library method: the immunoSEQ multiplex PCR assay. TCRdb re-hosts the immuneACCESS table, in-frame sequences only. Its copies lack some clones; in the studies checked, an unresolved V gene accounts for under half of them, and the cause for the rest is not known. The sample's clone listing holds around 20,000 clones. The ten largest clones add up to 13% to 15% of the sample. Material for sequencing was blood buffy coat. These receptors came from a woman aged 18-69 years with a cervical HPV16 infection that either progressed to CIN3+ or cleared (not recorded which).

On this clone: The DNA ends 3 residues before the CDR3 does, and the rest of the CDR3 is filled in from the germline J gene. This sequence joins TRBV30 and TRBJ2-3, with 8 bases lining up with TRBD2. Unmatched junction bases numbered 4, after V lost 5 bases and J lost 0 bases. The germline V gene encodes CDR1 GTSNPN and CDR2 SVGIG (reference sequence). The CDR3 loop spans 14 amino acids. The CDR3 is CAWRGGLSTDTQYF. CDR3 DNA, as far as it was read: TGTGCCTGGCGGGGGGGCCTTAGCACAGATACG. Together with reference TRBV30 and TRBJ2-3, the CDR3 gives the full variable domain: SQTIHQWPATLVQPVGSPLSLECTVEGTSNPNLYWYRQAAGRGLQLLFYSVGIGQISSEVPQNLSASRPQDRQFILSSKKLLLSDSGFYLCAWRGGLSTDTQYFGPGTRLTVL.

Note on this clone: The CDR3 end is not reached by the read, which stops 3 residues before it; the germline J gene fills it in. This sequence joins TRBV7-9 and TRBJ2-2, with D unresolved. Germline V lookup: CDR1 SEHNR, CDR2 FQNEAQ (reference sequence). CDR3 length equals 14 residues. V was shortened by 4 bases and J by 4 bases, with 10 bases between the two germline ends. The CDR3 loop reads CASSSRVVTGELFF. The covered CDR3 bases are TGTGCCAGCAGCTCTAGAGTGGTCACCGGGGAG.

In regard to this clone: The CDR3 goes on 3 residues after the read ends, and that part is filled in from the germline J gene. V and J are TRBV30 and TRBJ1-2; unclear D gene. This CDR3 is built from 14 residues. Germline lookup yields CDR1 GTSNPN and CDR2 SVGIG (reference sequence). CDR3 sequence reads: CAWSAAAPYNDYTF. CDR3 DNA, as far as it was read: TGTGCCTGGAGTGCGGCAGCGCCATACAATGAC.

About this clone itself: The read terminates 3 residues before the CDR3 end, so the remaining end is supplied by the germline J gene. The genes are TRBV12-5 and TRBJ1-1; D call uncertain. CDR1 is LGHNT and CDR2 is FRNRAP in the germline V gene. The ends were cut back, 9 bases at V and 2 bases at J, with 13 bases in the middle. The CDR3 spans 13 residues. CDR3: CASMKGRNTEAFF. Partial CDR3 DNA: TGTGCTAGCATGAAAGGGCGAAACACTGAA.

Note on this clone: Read sequence stops 3 residues before the CDR3 end, and the germline J gene provides the missing end. The chain is built from TRBV20-1 and TRBJ2-7; D perhaps matches TRBD2 (6 bases). CDR1 is DFQATT, CDR2 SNEGSKA, per germline (reference sequence). Trimming took off 0 bases at V and 4 bases at J, with 13 bases between the two ends. The CDR3 length is 14 residues. CDR3 DNA (partial): TGCAGTGCTAGAGATCGGGGACTTACTTACGAG. Translation gives CSARDRGLTYE. Given in full, the CDR3 is CSARDRGLTYEQYF.

A word on this clone: The sequenced fragment ends 3 residues before the CDR3 boundary, so the rest is inferred from the germline J gene. The chain couples TRBV19 to TRBJ1-1; 9 bases match TRBD1. This CDR3 is 17 amino acids long. The J segment lost 5 bases and the V segment lost 3 bases, leaving 13 bases of the junction unmatched. Germline values: CDR1 LNHDA, CDR2 SQIVND (reference sequence). The covered CDR3 bases are TGTGCCAGTAGTATGGGGGGACAGGGTCGTTTGCAGACTGAA. Translation: CASSMGGQGRLQTE. The CDR3, in full, reads CASSMGGQGRLQTEAFF.

The CDR3 loop is CASSSDRGFSYEQYF. The DNA read from the CDR3 is TGTGCCAGCAGTTCGGACAGGGGGTTTTCCTACGAG. The chain combines TRBV5-6 with TRBJ2-7; 10 bases line up with TRBD1. The read ends 3 residues before the CDR3 terminus; that terminus is restored from the germline J gene. Looked up from germline, CDR1 is SGHDT and CDR2 is YYEEEE. Trimming cost V 5 bases and J 1 base; bases outside gene matches: 6. The length of the CDR3 is 15 residues.

The part of the CDR3 DNA that was read is TGCAGTGCTAGAGTCCATAGCGGGAGCCCCGGGGAGACC. Protein sequence: CSARVHSGSPGET. The whole CDR3 protein is CSARVHSGSPGETQYF. The chain couples TRBV20-1 to TRBJ2-5; 9 bases match TRBD2. The read gets to within 3 residues of the CDR3 end, and the germline J gene fills in the rest. V gave up 1 base and J gave up 5 bases; unmatched junction bases: 11. Germline CDR1 is DFQATT and CDR2 is SNEGSKA (reference sequence). This CDR3 comprises 16 residues.

Comment on this clone: The read terminates 3 residues before the CDR3 end, so the remaining end is supplied by the germline J gene. The chain links TRBV19 to TRBJ2-1; TRBD2 is a possible D gene (5 bases). With 5 bases removed from V and 2 bases from J, the gap between germline ends came to 10 bases. The CDR3 has 14 amino acids. The germline CDR1 and CDR2 sequences are LNHDA and SQIVND (reference sequence). CDR3 protein: CASSGLGTYNEQFF. The CDR3 DNA, read in part, is TGTGCCAGTAGTGGACTGGGAACCTACAATGAG.

About this clone itself: The read gets to within 3 residues of the CDR3 end, and the germline J gene fills in the rest. The chain recombines TRBV5-4 with TRBJ1-2; TRBD1 matches at 7 bases. Looked up from germline, CDR1 is SGHNT and CDR2 is YYREEE (reference sequence). This CDR3 comprises 12 residues. CDR3 bases read: TGTGCCAGCAGCTTGCAGGGGGAGAGC. Translated: CASSLQGES. The whole CDR3 reads CASSLQGESYTF.

Comment on this clone: The read comes to an end 3 residues before the CDR3 does, leaving the germline J gene to fill in the end. This sequence joins TRBV2 and TRBJ2-7; 10 bases are shared with TRBD1. This CDR3 contains 14 residues. V shed 8 bases and J 2 bases; nucleotides not matched to a gene: 6. Germline loops: CDR1 SNHLY, CDR2 FYNNEI. This CDR3 reads CASAGQGGAYEQYF. The sequenced CDR3 bases are TGTGCCAGCGCCGGACAGGGGGGTGCCTACGAG. The full variable domain, with the rest looked up from reference TRBV2 and TRBJ2-7, is EPEVTQTPSHQVTQMGQEVILRCVPISNHLYFYWYRQILGQKVEFLVSFYNNEISEKSEIFDDQFSVERPDGSNFTLKIRSTKLEDSAMYFCASAGQGGAYEQYFGPGTRLTVT.

In regard to this clone: Read data end 3 residues before the CDR3 end; the end is taken from the germline J gene. The gene calls are TRBV20-1 and TRBJ2-3; 13 nucleotides align to TRBD2. The CDR3 is made up of 16 amino acids. The ends lost 6 bases at V and 2 bases at J; junction bases unmatched: 8. Germline V gives CDR1 DFQATT, CDR2 SNEGSKA (reference sequence). Incomplete CDR3 DNA: TGCAGTGCCCTCGGACTAGCGGGGGATATCACAGATACG. This gives the protein CSALGLAGDITDT. The whole CDR3 sequence reads CSALGLAGDITDTQYF.